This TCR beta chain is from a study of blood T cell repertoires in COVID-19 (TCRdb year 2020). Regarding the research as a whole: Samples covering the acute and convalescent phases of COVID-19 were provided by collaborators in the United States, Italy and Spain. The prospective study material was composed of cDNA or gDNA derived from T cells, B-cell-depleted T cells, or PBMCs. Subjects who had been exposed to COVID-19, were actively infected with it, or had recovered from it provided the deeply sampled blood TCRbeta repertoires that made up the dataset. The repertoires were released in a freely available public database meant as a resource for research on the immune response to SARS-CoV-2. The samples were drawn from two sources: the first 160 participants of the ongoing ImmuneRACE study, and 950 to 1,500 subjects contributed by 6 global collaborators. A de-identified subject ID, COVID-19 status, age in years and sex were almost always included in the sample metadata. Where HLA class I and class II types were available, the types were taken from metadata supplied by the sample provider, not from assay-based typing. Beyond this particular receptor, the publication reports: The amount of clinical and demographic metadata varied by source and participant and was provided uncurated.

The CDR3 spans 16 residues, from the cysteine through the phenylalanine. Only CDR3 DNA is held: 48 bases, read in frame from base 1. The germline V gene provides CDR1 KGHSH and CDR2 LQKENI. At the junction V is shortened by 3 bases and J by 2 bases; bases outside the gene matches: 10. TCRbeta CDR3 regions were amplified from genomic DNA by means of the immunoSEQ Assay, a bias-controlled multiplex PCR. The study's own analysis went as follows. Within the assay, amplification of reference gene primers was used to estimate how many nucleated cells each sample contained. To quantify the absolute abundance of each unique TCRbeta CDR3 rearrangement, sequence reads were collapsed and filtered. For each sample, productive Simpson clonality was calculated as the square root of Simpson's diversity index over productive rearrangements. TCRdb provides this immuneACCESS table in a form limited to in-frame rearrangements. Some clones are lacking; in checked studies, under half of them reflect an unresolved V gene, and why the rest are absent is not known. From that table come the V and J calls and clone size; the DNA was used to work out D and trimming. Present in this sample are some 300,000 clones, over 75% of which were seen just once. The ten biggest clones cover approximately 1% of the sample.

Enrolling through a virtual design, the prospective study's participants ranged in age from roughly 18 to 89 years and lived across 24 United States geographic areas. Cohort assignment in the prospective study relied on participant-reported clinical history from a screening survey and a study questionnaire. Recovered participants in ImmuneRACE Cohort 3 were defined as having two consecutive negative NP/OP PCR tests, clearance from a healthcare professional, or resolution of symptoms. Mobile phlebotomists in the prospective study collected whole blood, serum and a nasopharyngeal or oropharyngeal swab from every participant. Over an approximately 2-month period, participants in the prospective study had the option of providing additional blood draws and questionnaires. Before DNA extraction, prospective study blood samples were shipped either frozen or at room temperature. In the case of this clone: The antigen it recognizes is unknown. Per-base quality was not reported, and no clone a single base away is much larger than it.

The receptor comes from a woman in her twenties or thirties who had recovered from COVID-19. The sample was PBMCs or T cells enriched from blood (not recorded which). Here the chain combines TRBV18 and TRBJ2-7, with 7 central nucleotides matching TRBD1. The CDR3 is CASSPNRGRAPYEQYF. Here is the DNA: TGTGCCAGCTCACCCAACAGGGGACGGGCACCCTACGAGCAGTACTTC.